What follows describes a single TCR beta chain. This specimen belongs to a study of technical replicates of blood from a handful of donors. TCRdb keeps only in-frame clones here, not all; method: immunoSEQ multiplex PCR. The sample has 75,000 to 95,000 clones; about nine tenths are singletons. Per the germline V gene, CDR1 is SEHNR and CDR2 is FQNEAQ (reference sequence). This CDR3 has 15 residues. With 5 bases removed from V and 6 bases from J, the gap between germline ends came to 17 bases. The receptor comes from a human donor in good health. The sequencing input was T cells isolated from PBMCs. The J gene is TRBJ1-5, the V gene TRBV7-9; tentative D call: TRBD1 (6 bases). The CDR3 is CASSPGGGGGQPQHF. The DNA of the CDR3 is TGTGCCAGCAGCCCGGGAGGGGGGGGAGGTCAGCCCCAGCATTTT.